Presented here are 31 T cell receptor beta chains from one specimen sequenced in a study of blood T cell repertoires in COVID-19. Sequencing was performed with immunoSEQ multiplex PCR; in TCRdb, only in-frame clones are kept and a portion is missing. This sample yields fewer than 250,000 clones, of which around nine tenths are seen a single time; 3% belongs to the top ten. Source material: peripheral blood. These receptors originate from a man aged 60 to 75 with acute or convalescent COVID-19.

J is TRBJ2-3 and V is TRBV11-1, with 9 positions matching TRBD2. J was trimmed by 1 base and V by 4 bases; bases with no gene match: 6. The CDR3 runs 16 residues. The germline V gene encodes CDR1 SGHAT and CDR2 FQDESV (reference sequence). For the CDR3, the DNA is TGTGCCAGCAGCTCAGTTGCTAGCGGGGGCACAGATACGCAGTATTTT. Residues: CASSSVASGGTDTQYF. The entire variable domain, with the rest obtained from reference TRBV11-1 and TRBJ2-3, is as follows: EAEVAQSPRYKITEKSQAVAFWCDPISGHATLYWYRQILGQGPELLVQFQDESVVDDSQLPKDRFSAERLKGVDSTLKIQPAELGDSAMYLCASSSVASGGTDTQYFGPGTRLTVL.

V is TRBV28 and J is TRBJ1-6; D remains ambiguous. The CDR3 is 13 amino acids. Trimming cost V 8 bases and J 14 bases, with 19 bases left between them. CDR1 is MDHEN, CDR2 SYDVKM, per germline. CDR3 nucleotide sequence: TGTGCCAGCGCCCCCCCCCACCAGGAATCCCTCCACTTT. Its translation is CASAPPHQESLHF.

This clone showed up just once. The chain carries TRBV7-2 and TRBJ2-5, with TRBD1 identical over 9 bases. CDR1 and CDR2 from the germline V gene are SGHTA and FQGNSA. J lost 4 bases, V lost 5 bases, and 8 bases had no gene match. This CDR3 has 15 residues. DNA for the CDR3: TGTGCCAGCAGCCAGCCCTCGGGACAGGGAGAGACCCAGTACTTC. Translated: CASSQPSGQGETQYF.

CDR3 in DNA: TGTGCCAGCAGCTTAAGCCCCGGGACAGATACGCAGTATTTT. As protein: CASSLSPGTDTQYF. This rearrangement joins TRBV7-2 to TRBJ2-3; unclear D gene. V was shortened by 2 bases and J by 3 bases, with 9 bases between the two germline ends. Germline V lookup: CDR1 SGHTA, CDR2 FQGNSA. This CDR3 region has 14 residues. Combining the CDR3 with reference TRBV7-2 and TRBJ2-3 gives the whole variable domain GAGVSQSPSNKVTEKGKDVELRCDPISGHTALYWYRQSLGQGLEFLIYFQGNSAPDKSGLPSDRFSAERTGGSVSTLTIQRTQQEDSAVYLCASSLSPGTDTQYFGPGTRLTVL.

The V call is TRBV5-1, the J call TRBJ2-7; 9 nucleotides match TRBD1. J gave up 5 bases and V 4 bases, and 7 bases lay outside the gene matches. This CDR3 spans 14 amino acids. Germline CDR1 SGHRS, CDR2 YFSETQ. In DNA, the CDR3 is TGCGCCAGCAGCACAGGACAGGGGACGCACGAGCAGTACTTC. Amino acid sequence: CASSTGQGTHEQYF.

The J gene is TRBJ2-5, the V gene TRBV6-2 or TRBV6-3, with D maybe TRBD2 (7 bases). The CDR3 is 17 residues long. The ends were cut back, 5 bases at V and 5 bases at J, with 24 bases in the middle. Germline V CDR1 and CDR2: MNHEY, SVGEGT. Written as DNA, the CDR3 is TGTGCCAGCAGTCCCGGGGGGACACCCACTATTAGGGAGACCCAGTACTTC. Translating gives CASSPGGTPTIRETQYF.

The rearrangement links TRBV5-6 to TRBJ1-2; 7 bases match TRBD1. V shed 2 bases, J shed 2 bases, and the junction held 6 bases outside the gene matches. CDR1 SGHDT and CDR2 YYEEEE come from the germline V gene. CDR3 length: 15 residues. The CDR3 region has the DNA TGTGCCAGCAGCTTTCTTCGGACAGGAAACTATGGCTACACCTTC. Protein product: CASSFLRTGNYGYTF. Full variable domain (rest looked up from reference TRBV5-6 and TRBJ1-2): DAGVTQSPTHLIKTRGQQVTLRCSPKSGHDTVSWYQQALGQGPQFIFQYYEEEERQRGNFPDRFSGHQFPNYSSELNVNALLLGDSALYLCASSFLRTGNYGYTFGSGTRLTVV.

This clone was detected only once. The chain has TRBV24-1 and TRBJ2-5, with 7 positions matching TRBD1. Germline CDR1 reads KGHDR; CDR2 reads SFDVKD. This CDR3 region has 14 residues. The junction had 11 bases not matched to a gene; V was cut back by 9 bases and J by 5 bases. For the CDR3, the DNA is TGTGCCACCGCAGCAGGACAGGTCCGGGAGACCCAGTACTTC. Translated, it gives CATAAGQVRETQYF.

The rearrangement uses TRBV19 and TRBJ2-5, with a tentative D call TRBD2 (6 bases). Germline CDR1 is LNHDA and CDR2 is SQIVND (reference sequence). The V gene lost 3 bases and the J gene lost 7 bases, with 15 bases spanning the gap. The CDR3 extends over 14 amino acids. Here the CDR3 reads CASSIGGTTATQYF. The CDR3 DNA reads as TGTGCCAGTAGTATTGGGGGGACCACCGCGACCCAGTACTTC.

The chain joins TRBV7-3 to TRBJ2-5, with 8 bases aligning to TRBD2. This CDR3 is 15 amino acids long. Germline V gene data show CDR1 as SGHTA and CDR2 as FQGTGA. J was trimmed by 2 bases and V by 5 bases; bases with no gene match: 7. CDR3 loop: CASSPSGGRQETQYF. The CDR3 bases are TGTGCCAGCAGCCCCAGCGGGGGCCGACAAGAGACCCAGTACTTC.

This chain connects TRBV15 to TRBJ2-2, with D unclear. The ends were cut back, 5 bases at V and 2 bases at J, with 9 bases in the middle. The CDR3 is made up of 14 amino acids. Germline CDR1 reads LNHNV; CDR2 reads YYDKDF (reference sequence). CDR3 amino acids: CATSLRENTGELFF. The CDR3 nucleotides are TGTGCCACCAGCCTTAGAGAAAACACCGGGGAGCTGTTTTTT.

The chain links TRBV18 to TRBJ1-1; 9 bases are a match to TRBD1. With V trimmed by 2 bases and J by 5 bases, 6 bases remained unmatched. The CDR3 runs to 15 residues. Germline lookup yields CDR1 KGHSH and CDR2 LQKENI. The CDR3 DNA sequence: TGTGCCAGCTCACCAGCTACAGGGGGCGCGACTGAAGCTTTCTTT. The encoded protein is CASSPATGGATEAFF.

This chain uses TRBV29-1 with TRBJ2-1; 7 nucleotides align to TRBD1. Germline trimming cut 5 bases from V and 9 bases from J; bases unmatched to any gene: 19. This CDR3 comprises 16 residues. Germline V gene data show CDR1 as SQVTM and CDR2 as ANQGSEA. Written as DNA, the CDR3 is TGCAGCGTTCCGACAATTGACAGGGTCCGGGATGTTGAGCAGTTCTTC. Encoded protein: CSVPTIDRVRDVEQFF.

In its sample, this clone was seen a few times. The V call is TRBV10-1, the J call TRBJ1-2; 8 bases align to TRBD1. Germline loops: CDR1 WNHNN, CDR2 SYGVQD (reference sequence). The CDR3 extends over 15 amino acids. V trimming: 6 bases; J trimming: 4 bases; junction bases outside the gene matches: 10. The CDR3 DNA reads TGCGCCAGCAGAAAGGGACAGGAGATTATCTATGGCTACACCTTC. As protein: CASRKGQEIIYGYTF.

The chain joins TRBV29-1 to TRBJ2-2, with a weak D call TRBD2 (5 bases). CDR1 and CDR2 (germline): SQVTM, ANQGSEA. V was shortened by 7 bases and J by 5 bases, with 14 bases between the two germline ends. CDR3 length equals 13 residues. The CDR3 nucleotides read TGCAGCGCCGCCGGAGGTGGGACCGGGGAGCTGTTTTTT. It encodes CSAAGGGTGELFF.

The chain links TRBV7-2 to TRBJ2-5, with 10 positions matching TRBD2. The CDR3 spans 16 residues. The J segment lost 1 base and the V segment lost 0 bases, leaving 2 bases of the junction unmatched. Germline V gene lookup returns CDR1 SGHTA and CDR2 FQGNSA. As DNA, the CDR3 is TGTGCCAGCAGCTTAGCCCTAGCGGGGGCCCAAGAGACCCAGTACTTC. Translation gives CASSLALAGAQETQYF.

The chain recombines TRBV27 with TRBJ2-7; perhaps TRBD1 as D (5 bases). Trimming took 2 bases from V and 2 from J, leaving 10 bases between them. CDR1 MNHEY and CDR2 SMNVEV come from the germline V gene (reference sequence). CDR3 length: 14 residues. CDR3 residues: CASSLPDRAYEQYF. The CDR3 nucleotides are TGTGCCAGCAGTTTACCCGACAGAGCCTACGAGCAGTACTTC.

This rearrangement joins TRBV28 to TRBJ1-2; no clear D. The CDR3 totals 11 residues. The V gene's germline CDR1 is MDHEN and CDR2 SYDVKM. Trimming took off 7 bases at V and 5 bases at J, with 8 bases between the two ends. CDR3 region: CASTSIYGYTF. CDR3 sequence (DNA): TGTGCCAGCACGAGTATTTATGGCTACACCTTC.

The chain employs TRBV27 and TRBJ2-3; 8 bases fit TRBD2. Germline V lookup: CDR1 MNHEY, CDR2 SMNVEV (reference sequence). The CDR3 sequence is 15 residues long. V shed 5 bases, J shed 1 base, and the junction held 5 bases outside the gene matches. CDR3 loop: CASSLRAGGTDTQYF. CDR3 coding DNA: TGTGCCAGCAGTCTAAGAGCGGGGGGCACAGATACGCAGTATTTT.

The CDR3 loop reads CATSPKLTYNEQFF. The CDR3 bases are TGTGCCACCAGCCCAAAGCTCACCTACAATGAGCAGTTCTTC. This chain links TRBV24-1 with TRBJ2-1; no clear D. Germline V gene data show CDR1 as KGHDR and CDR2 as SFDVKD. V lost 7 bases to trimming and J lost 2 bases, with 11 bases between them. This CDR3 has 14 residues.

The chain uses TRBV5-1 and TRBJ1-1, with D hard to call. CDR3 length: 15 residues. V gave up 2 bases and J gave up 2 bases, with 13 bases separating them. Germline V gene data show CDR1 as SGHRS and CDR2 as YFSETQ. CDR3 DNA sequence: TGCGCCAGCAGCTTAATTCGACGGGATAACACTGAAGCTTTCTTT. Encoded protein: CASSLIRRDNTEAFF.

This chain connects TRBV7-8 to TRBJ2-1, with D possibly matching TRBD1 (6 bases). Germline CDR1 reads SGHVS; CDR2 reads FQNEAQ. This CDR3 is built from 13 residues. The germline V and J ends were trimmed by 5 bases and 3 bases, with 8 bases remaining between them. Here the CDR3 reads CASSPQGYNEQFF. As DNA, the CDR3 is TGTGCCAGCAGCCCACAGGGCTACAATGAGCAGTTCTTC.

This chain links TRBV29-1 with TRBJ2-1; 10 nucleotides agree with TRBD2. The V gene's germline CDR1 is SQVTM and CDR2 ANQGSEA. The CDR3 sequence is 13 residues long. With V trimmed by 8 bases and J by 4 bases, 5 bases remained unmatched. The DNA for the CDR3 is TGCAGCCAGAGCGGGGGGGTATACAATGAGCAGTTCTTC. Translating gives CSQSGGVYNEQFF.

The chain uses TRBV19 and TRBJ1-2; D not certain. This CDR3 is built from 13 residues. V was trimmed by 4 bases and J by 6 bases, leaving 12 bases between them. Looked up from germline, CDR1 is LNHDA and CDR2 is SQIVND (reference sequence). CDR3 loop: CASSNLPIHGYTF. For the CDR3, the DNA is TGTGCCAGTAGTAATTTGCCTATCCATGGCTACACCTTC.

The chain couples TRBV6-5 to TRBJ2-5; D is unresolved. The CDR3 spans 15 residues. V was trimmed by 5 bases and J by 2 bases, leaving 15 bases between them. Germline CDR1 MNHEY, CDR2 SVGAGI. DNA for the CDR3: TGTGCCAGCAGTCTCCGACACCTAAATCAAGAGACCCAGTACTTC. It yields the protein CASSLRHLNQETQYF.

This clone was seen just once. The V call is TRBV7-2, the J call TRBJ2-1; 7 nucleotides match TRBD2. The germline V gene encodes CDR1 SGHTA and CDR2 FQGNSA. V gave up 2 bases and J gave up 6 bases; unmatched junction bases: 13. The CDR3 has 17 amino acids. In DNA form, the CDR3 reads TGTGCCAGCAGCTTACTTCCTCCCGCGGGGGTCCGCAATGAGCAGTTCTTC. Amino acid sequence: CASSLLPPAGVRNEQFF.

Points on this clone: The sample holds other DNA sequences that translate to the same CDR3. The J gene is TRBJ1-2, the V gene TRBV9, with 8 bases that match TRBD1. Germline assignment: CDR1 SGDLS and CDR2 YYNGEE. V lost 2 bases, J lost 5 bases, and 5 bases stayed unmatched. The CDR3 runs to 14 residues. This CDR3 reads CASSVAGGAYGYTF. The CDR3 coding sequence is TGTGCCAGCAGCGTGGCAGGGGGCGCGTATGGCTACACCTTC.

The count of this clone is one. This chain connects TRBV2 to TRBJ2-6; D possibly corresponds to TRBD1 (6 bases). Per the germline V gene, CDR1 is SNHLY and CDR2 is FYNNEI. V dropped 4 bases and J dropped 0 bases, with 10 bases sitting between them. The length of the CDR3 is 16 residues. The CDR3 bases are TGTGCCAGCAGTGCCCTCAGGGGCTCTGGGGCCAACGTCCTGACTTTC. Translating it yields CASSALRGSGANVLTF.

V gene TRBV4-2 combines with J gene TRBJ2-7; 12 bases fit TRBD2. Germline V CDR1 and CDR2: LGHNA, YNFKEQ. This CDR3 contains 18 residues. After removal of 0 bases from V and 2 bases from J, the junction contained 8 bases not matched to a gene. In DNA, the CDR3 is TGTGCCAGCAGCCAAGATTCAGGACTAGCGGGGCGACCCTACGAGCAGTACTTC. It yields the protein CASSQDSGLAGRPYEQYF.

The chain links TRBV6-6 to TRBJ2-5; 8 positions match TRBD2. The V gene's germline CDR1 is MNHNY and CDR2 SVGAGI (reference sequence). The CDR3 extends over 15 amino acids. V lost 2 bases, J lost 1 base, and 3 bases stayed unmatched. The CDR3: CASSYATSGQETQYF. The CDR3 nucleotides read TGTGCCAGCAGTTACGCTACTAGCGGCCAAGAGACCCAGTACTTC.

This clone was detected once. The V call is TRBV28, the J call TRBJ1-2; D uncertain. CDR3 size: 11 residues. V lost 7 bases to trimming and J lost 3 bases, with 6 bases between them. Per the germline V gene, CDR1 is MDHEN and CDR2 is SYDVKM. CDR3 coding DNA: TGTGCCAGCACCCAGTACTATGGCTACACCTTC. Amino acids: CASTQYYGYTF.